Sequencing of this TCR beta chain was carried out in a study of shared clonotypes between healthy human individuals. Note on this clone: Its target is unknown.

TCRdb's copy holds only in-frame clones and misses some; the assay was immunoSEQ multiplex PCR. The sample contains millions of clones, more than 90% of which appear only once. Points from the study as a whole: Exclusively blood specimens were collected; tissue repertoires likely differ. Four donors shared around 5.2% of their naive CD4 clonotypes.

Recent acute infections and vaccinations were absent in the healthy HIV-negative adult donors. Germline V gives CDR1 MDHEN, CDR2 SYDVKM. The V gene end was trimmed by 3 bases and the J gene end by 5 bases; junction bases not matched to a gene: 9. This CDR3 has 17 amino acids. The chain carries TRBV28 and TRBJ1-6; TRBD1 aligns across 8 bases. This receptor was obtained from a young man in good health. Material: naive CD4+ T cells sorted from blood. The subset denotes: CD45RA+ positively selected. This chain's CDR3 is CASSLGTGPKHNSPLHF. In nucleotides, the CDR3 is TGTGCCAGCAGTTTGGGGACAGGACCTAAACATAATTCACCCCTCCACTTT.